This paragraph covers one TCR beta chain sequence. This specimen comes from a study of blood T cell repertoires in COVID-19. Across the study: T cells, B-cell-depleted T cells, or PBMCs supplied cDNA or gDNA.

Profiled with immunoSEQ multiplex PCR; TCRdb holds only in-frame clones, not every one. The table has about 400,000 clones, just under 90% seen once. The TCR comes from a woman in her forties or fifties who had recovered from COVID-19. Sequencing used PBMCs or T cells enriched from blood (not recorded which).

The CDR3 reads CASSPLTGRSTDTQYF. The CDR3, as DNA: TGCGCCAGCAGCCCCTTGACAGGGCGCAGCACAGATACGCAGTATTTT. J is TRBJ2-3 and V is TRBV4-1, with 7 bases matching TRBD1. This CDR3 spans 16 amino acids. The germline V gene has CDR1 MGHRA and CDR2 YSYEKL. J was trimmed by 0 bases and V by 4 bases; bases with no gene match: 7.